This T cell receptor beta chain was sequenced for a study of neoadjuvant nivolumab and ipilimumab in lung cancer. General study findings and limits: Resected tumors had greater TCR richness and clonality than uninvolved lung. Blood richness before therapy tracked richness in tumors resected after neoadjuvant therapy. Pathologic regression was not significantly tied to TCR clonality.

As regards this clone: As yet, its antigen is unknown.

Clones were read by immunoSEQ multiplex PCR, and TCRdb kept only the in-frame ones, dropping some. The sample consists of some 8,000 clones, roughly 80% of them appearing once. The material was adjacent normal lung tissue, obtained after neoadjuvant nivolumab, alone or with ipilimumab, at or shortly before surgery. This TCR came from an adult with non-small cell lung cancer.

The CDR3 protein is CASSFGQNEQFF. Written as DNA, the CDR3 is TGCGCCAGCAGCTTCGGACAGAATGAGCAGTTCTTC. V is TRBV5-1 and J is TRBJ2-1; the D gene is possibly TRBD1 (6 bases). V lost 2 bases and J lost 7, with 7 bases in between. The CDR3 has 12 amino acids. Germline V gene lookup returns CDR1 SGHRS and CDR2 YFSETQ.